Each of the 29 T cell receptor beta chains below was sequenced from the same sample in a study of blood T cells in healthy people across ages. Together with a sample-barcoded 5' primer, a J-beta primer mix was included in a second PCR lasting roughly 6 to 12 cycles. TCRdb independently ran MiXCR on the 5' RACE reads; one entry per CDR3 protein. This sample yields over a million distinct CDR3 sequences, of which approximately 25% are seen a single time; less than 0.85% belongs to the top ten. In addition, the sample was reused for a study of T cells of mothers and their children.

The sequenced sample was blood. The origin of the receptors is a girl aged 2-10 years in good health.

With regard to this clonotype: A junction end diverges from the germline sequence, so it may reflect a read error. This rearrangement joins TRBV5-1 to TRBJ2-4, with D uncertain. The germline gives CDR1 SGHRS, CDR2 YFSETQ. This CDR3 is 14 amino acids long. In DNA, the CDR3 is TGCGCCAGCAGCTTGGACGGGTCCAAAAACATCCAGTACTTC. It specifies CASSLDGSKNIQYF.

There are a few counts of this clonotype. The chain uses TRBV29-1 and TRBJ2-7; the match to TRBD1 covers 8 bases. CDR1 is SQVTM, CDR2 ANQGSEA, per germline. The CDR3 has 13 amino acids. V lost 4 bases to trimming and J lost 1 base; unmatched junction nucleotides: 3. CDR3 protein: CSVGRGLSYEQYF. CDR3 bases: TGCAGCGTTGGCAGGGGGCTTTCCTACGAGCAGTACTTC.

The CDR3 DNA sequence: TGTGCCAGCAGCCCTTGGGACCACCTAAACATTCAGTACTTC. Protein: CASSPWDHLNIQYF. This chain connects TRBV11-2 to TRBJ2-4; perhaps D is TRBD1 or TRBD2 (5 bases each). Germline V gives CDR1 SGHAT, CDR2 FQNNGV. V was clipped by 5 bases and J by 6 bases, with 14 bases between them. This CDR3 comprises 14 residues.

This clonotype has just a few counts. This chain links TRBV18 with TRBJ2-7; TRBD2 aligns across 13 bases. Germline V gene data show CDR1 as KGHSH and CDR2 as LQKENI. The CDR3 totals 15 residues. The trim removed 5 bases at V and 2 bases at J, leaving 3 bases unmatched. The CDR3, as DNA: TGTGCCAGCTCAGCGGGACTAGCGGGGCCCTACGAGCAGTACTTC. This encodes CASSAGLAGPYEQYF.

This clonotype occurred a few times. Its ends do not fully match the called genes, so a read error is possible. The chain carries TRBV5-1 and TRBJ1-1, with 7 nucleotides matching TRBD1. The germline V gene has CDR1 SGHRS and CDR2 YFSETQ. The CDR3 loop spans 16 amino acids. The CDR3 region is CASRPSIGTVNTEAFF. CDR3 bases: TGCGCCAGCAGACCCAGCATCGGGACAGTGAACACCGAAGCTTTCTTT. Full variable domain (missing parts from reference TRBV5-1 and TRBJ1-1): KAGVTQTPRYLIKTRGQQVTLSCSPISGHRSVSWYQQTPGQGLQFLFEYFSETQRNKGNFPGRFSGRQFSNSRSEMNVSTLELGDSALYLCASRPSIGTVNTEAFFGQGTRLTVV.

This clonotype was seen only a few times. This chain uses TRBV28 with TRBJ2-7, with a weak D call TRBD1 (5 bases). The CDR3 length is 13 residues. Per germline, CDR1 MDHEN and CDR2 SYDVKM. V lost 3 bases, J lost 7 bases, and 13 bases lay in between. CDR3 residues: CASSFNDRPEQYF. The DNA for the CDR3 is TGTGCCAGCAGTTTCAACGACAGACCTGAGCAGTACTTC. The full variable domain, completed using reference TRBV28 and TRBJ2-7, is DVKVTQSSRYLVKRTGEKVFLECVQDMDHENMFWYRQDPGLGLRLIYFSYDVKMKEKGDIPEGYSVSREKKERFSLILESASTNQTSMYLCASSFNDRPEQYFGPGTRLTVT.

There are a few counts of this clonotype. V is TRBV6-6 and J is TRBJ2-7; 7 nucleotides match TRBD1. Germline V lookup: CDR1 MNHNY, CDR2 SVGAGI (reference sequence). With 2 bases clipped from V and 2 bases from J, the junction kept 3 bases outside the gene matches. The CDR3 covers 14 residues. As DNA, the CDR3 is TGTGCCAGCAGTTACCGCGGACAGGCCTACGAGCAGTACTTC. It yields the protein CASSYRGQAYEQYF.

This clonotype was found a few times. V and J are TRBV4-2 and TRBJ2-3; 10 bases agree with TRBD2. J lost 1 base, V lost 2 bases, and 6 bases had no gene match. CDR1 is LGHNA, CDR2 YNFKEQ, per germline. This CDR3 is built from 17 residues. The CDR3 spells CASSQWLSGGGTDTQYF. In DNA form, the CDR3 reads TGTGCCAGCAGCCAATGGTTGAGCGGGGGGGGCACAGATACGCAGTATTTT.

The J gene is TRBJ2-3, the V gene TRBV5-1; 7 positions agree with TRBD2. The CDR3 has 13 amino acids. V was clipped by 6 bases and J by 0 bases; unmatched bases: 1. Germline V gene data show CDR1 as SGHRS and CDR2 as YFSETQ. CDR3 DNA sequence: TGCGCCAGCATGCGGGGGAGCACAGATACGCAGTATTTT. As protein: CASMRGSTDTQYF.

This clonotype was seen more than once but under ten times. This rearrangement joins TRBV7-9 to TRBJ2-1; TRBD2 matches at 9 bases. V lost 4 bases and J lost 4; bases outside the gene matches: 8. The length of the CDR3 is 16 residues. Germline-derived CDR1 and CDR2 are SEHNR and FQNEAQ (reference sequence). Written as DNA, the CDR3 is TGTGCCAGCAGCTCGGACTTAGCGGGAGCGTACAATGAGCAGTTCTTC. This translates into CASSSDLAGAYNEQFF.

CDR3 in DNA: TGTGCCAGCAGCGTAGCAGGGGGCCGTGAAAAACTGTTTTTT. Residues: CASSVAGGREKLFF. The chain employs TRBV9 and TRBJ1-4; 8 positions match TRBD1. The ends lost 0 bases at V and 7 bases at J; junction bases unmatched: 2. CDR3 length equals 14 residues. CDR1 is SGDLS, CDR2 YYNGEE, per germline.

The CDR3 loop reads CATRGGITDTQYF. For the CDR3, the DNA is TGTGCCACGCGGGGGGGTATCACAGATACGCAGTATTTT. V usage is TRBV10-3 and J usage is TRBJ2-3, with 9 bases aligning to TRBD2. Germline CDR1 is ENHRY and CDR2 is SYGVKD. The CDR3 sequence is 13 residues long. The ends lost 10 bases at V and 2 bases at J; junction bases unmatched: 4.

The chain recombines TRBV6-5 with TRBJ1-2; D unresolved. Looked up from germline, CDR1 is MNHEY and CDR2 is SVGAGI. This CDR3 spans 8 amino acids. Trimming removed 9 bases from V and 11 bases from J, with 7 bases in between. The CDR3 loop is CARLEYTF. CDR3 nucleotide sequence: TGTGCCAGATTGGAGTACACCTTC.

This chain joins TRBV20-1 and TRBJ2-1, with 9 bases identical to TRBD2. The CDR3 is 14 residues long. With V trimmed by 6 bases and J by 2 bases, 5 bases remained unmatched. Germline CDR1 and CDR2: DFQATT and SNEGSKA (reference sequence). The CDR3 spells CSAMGLAAYNEQFF. The CDR3, as DNA: TGCAGTGCAATGGGACTAGCTGCCTACAATGAGCAGTTCTTC.

This clonotype was picked up a small number of times. Germline and junction disagree at one end, which may indicate a read error. The chain combines TRBV4-2 with TRBJ2-7, with D tentatively TRBD2 (5 bases). Germline V gives CDR1 LGHNA, CDR2 YNFKEQ. The CDR3 runs 13 residues. The DNA of the CDR3 is TGTGCCAGCAGTGACTATGACGGCTACGAGCAGTGCTTC. Translating gives CASSDYDGYEQCF.

This chain uses TRBV18 with TRBJ2-5, with a possible D match to TRBD1 (6 bases). Trimming stripped 4 bases from V and 5 bases from J, with 11 bases between. This CDR3 has 13 residues. Per germline, CDR1 KGHSH and CDR2 LQKENI. CDR3 protein: CASSHRESETQYF. The CDR3 nucleotides are TGTGCCAGCTCACACAGGGAATCGGAGACCCAGTACTTC.

As to this clonotype: At one end the junction does not follow the germline gene, possibly because of a read error. This chain connects TRBV27 to TRBJ2-1; possibly TRBD2 for D (5 bases). Matching the DNA end better, TRBJ2-5 makes the J call doubtful. This CDR3 spans 15 amino acids. From germline, CDR1 is MNHEY and CDR2 SMNVEV (reference sequence). CDR3 sequence (DNA): TGCGCCAGCAGTTTATTTCGCCTAGGAGGAGAGACCCAGTACTTC. This sequence encodes CASSLFRLGGETQYF.

In this sample, this clonotype turned up a few times. This chain links TRBV4-2 with TRBJ2-7; 9 nucleotides line up with TRBD2. J lost 0 bases, V lost 0 bases, and 3 bases had no gene match. The CDR3 runs to 16 residues. CDR1 and CDR2 (germline): LGHNA, YNFKEQ. The CDR3 DNA follows: TGTGCCAGCAGCCAAGATTTTAGCGGGAGCTCCTACGAGCAGTACTTC. This gives the protein CASSQDFSGSSYEQYF.

This clonotype was detected a few times. The genes are TRBV28 and TRBJ2-4; D remains unclear. CDR1 and CDR2 (germline): MDHEN, SYDVKM. The V and J ends lost 7 bases and 0 bases respectively, with 13 bases between them. The CDR3 runs to 15 residues. The CDR3 DNA is TGTGCCAGCAAGTCAGAATCTCTAGCCAAAAACATTCAGTACTTC. Amino acid sequence: CASKSESLAKNIQYF.

This clonotype occurred a few times. The rearrangement joins TRBV20-1 to TRBJ2-5; unclear D gene. The CDR3 loop spans 14 amino acids. In germline, CDR1 is DFQATT, CDR2 SNEGSKA (reference sequence). V was trimmed by 4 bases and J by 1 base, leaving 13 bases between them. CDR3 in amino acids: CSANRNTIQETQYF. The CDR3 bases are TGCAGTGCTAATCGGAACACAATCCAAGAGACCCAGTACTTC.

The table lists this clonotype with a count of one. The rearrangement links TRBV5-5 to TRBJ1-4; D unclear. The CDR3 loop spans 13 amino acids. Germline CDR1 reads SGHKS; CDR2 reads YYEKEE (reference sequence). V was trimmed by 2 bases and J by 8 bases, leaving 10 bases between them. The CDR3 reads CASSFPPREKLFF. The CDR3 DNA reads as TGTGCCAGCAGCTTCCCCCCGCGGGAAAAACTGTTTTTT.

This clonotype has a handful of counts. The chain uses TRBV7-3 and TRBJ2-5, with D possibly matching TRBD2 (6 bases). Trimming took off 2 bases at V and 5 bases at J, with 9 bases between the two ends. The CDR3 has 13 residues. Germline assignment: CDR1 SGHTA and CDR2 FQGTGA. CDR3 DNA sequence: TGTGCCAGCAGCTTATTTGCGGGGGAGACCCAGTACTTC. Amino acids: CASSLFAGETQYF.

This clonotype was detected once. This sequence joins TRBV7-9 and TRBJ2-1; no reliable D call. The CDR3 extends over 14 amino acids. Trimming cost V 1 base and J 3 bases, with 7 bases left between them. Germline loops: CDR1 SEHNR, CDR2 FQNEAQ (reference sequence). The CDR3 sequence is CASSLETNYNEQFF. The CDR3 nucleotides read TGTGCCAGCAGCTTAGAGACGAACTACAATGAGCAGTTCTTC.

This sequence joins TRBV6-5 and TRBJ2-5, with TRBD1 matching over 8 bases. The CDR3 runs to 16 residues. Per the germline V gene, CDR1 is MNHEY and CDR2 is SVGAGI. The V segment lost 0 bases and the J segment 5 bases; nucleotides outside the gene matches: 8. The DNA for the CDR3 is TGTGCCAGCAGTTACTCAAGTCAGGGGGCGAGGGAGACCCAGTACTTC. Translation: CASSYSSQGARETQYF.

The chain joins TRBV12-5 to TRBJ2-6; D could derive from TRBD1 or TRBD2 (5 bases each). Trimming left V 5 bases short and J 1 base short, with 24 bases between. The CDR3 sequence is 20 residues long. The germline gives CDR1 LGHNT, CDR2 FRNRAP. For the CDR3, the DNA is TGTGCTAGTGGTCTGGACAATTGGGACCAGTCCTCATCTGGGGCCAACGTCCTGACTTTC. Protein product: CASGLDNWDQSSSGANVLTF.

The CDR3: CASSVGQRELNTGELFF. As DNA, the CDR3 is TGTGCCAGCAGCGTAGGGCAGCGGGAGTTAAACACCGGGGAGCTGTTTTTT. The gene calls are TRBV9 and TRBJ2-2; 8 positions agree with TRBD2. The CDR3 consists of 17 residues. CDR1 is SGDLS and CDR2 is YYNGEE in the germline V gene. The junction had 6 bases not matched to a gene; V was cut back by 0 bases and J by 2 bases.

On this clonotype itself: A junction end diverges from the germline sequence, so it may reflect a read error. The chain carries TRBV6-5 and TRBJ1-2, with a tentative D call TRBD1 (5 bases). The CDR3 spans 14 residues. Germline lookup yields CDR1 MNHEY and CDR2 SVGAGI. Here the CDR3 reads CASSYGGKGHGHTF. The CDR3 DNA reads TGTGCCAGCAGTTATGGGGGAAAGGGGCATGGCCACACCTTC.

The chain uses TRBV20-1 and TRBJ2-3, with D perhaps TRBD1 (6 bases). The germline gives CDR1 DFQATT, CDR2 SNEGSKA (reference sequence). CDR3 size: 13 residues. V lost 5 bases and J 2 bases, leaving 11 bases between the germline ends. For the CDR3, the DNA is TGCAGTGCTGCGGACAGCCACACAGATACGCAGTATTTT. It yields the protein CSAADSHTDTQYF.

The chain recombines TRBV4-1 with TRBJ2-5, with 8 nucleotides matching TRBD2. The germline gives CDR1 MGHRA, CDR2 YSYEKL. The V and J ends lost 1 base and 5 bases, in that order; junction bases with no gene match: 12. The CDR3 covers 17 residues. CDR3 loop: CASSQGYGAGEGETQYF. CDR3 nucleotide sequence: TGCGCCAGCAGCCAAGGGTATGGAGCGGGAGAGGGTGAGACCCAGTACTTC.